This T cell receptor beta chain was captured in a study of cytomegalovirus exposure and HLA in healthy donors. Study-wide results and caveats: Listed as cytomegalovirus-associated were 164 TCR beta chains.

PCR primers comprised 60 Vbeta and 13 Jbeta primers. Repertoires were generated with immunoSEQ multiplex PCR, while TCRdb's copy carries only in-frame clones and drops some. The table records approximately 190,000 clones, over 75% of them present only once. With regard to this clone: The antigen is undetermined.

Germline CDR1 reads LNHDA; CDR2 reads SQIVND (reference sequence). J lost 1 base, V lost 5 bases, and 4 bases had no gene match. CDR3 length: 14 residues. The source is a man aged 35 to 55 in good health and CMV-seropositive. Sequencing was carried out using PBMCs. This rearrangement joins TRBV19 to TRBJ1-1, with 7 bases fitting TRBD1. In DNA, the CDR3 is TGTGCCAGTAGTCAGGGACAGCCGAACACTGAAGCTTTCTTT. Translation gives CASSQGQPNTEAFF. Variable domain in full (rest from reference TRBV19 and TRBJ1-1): DGGITQSPKYLFRKEGQNVTLSCEQNLNHDAMYWYRQDPGQGLRLIYYSQIVNDFQKGDIAEGYSVSREKKESFPLTVTSAQKNPTAFYLCASSQGQPNTEAFFGQGTRLTVV.